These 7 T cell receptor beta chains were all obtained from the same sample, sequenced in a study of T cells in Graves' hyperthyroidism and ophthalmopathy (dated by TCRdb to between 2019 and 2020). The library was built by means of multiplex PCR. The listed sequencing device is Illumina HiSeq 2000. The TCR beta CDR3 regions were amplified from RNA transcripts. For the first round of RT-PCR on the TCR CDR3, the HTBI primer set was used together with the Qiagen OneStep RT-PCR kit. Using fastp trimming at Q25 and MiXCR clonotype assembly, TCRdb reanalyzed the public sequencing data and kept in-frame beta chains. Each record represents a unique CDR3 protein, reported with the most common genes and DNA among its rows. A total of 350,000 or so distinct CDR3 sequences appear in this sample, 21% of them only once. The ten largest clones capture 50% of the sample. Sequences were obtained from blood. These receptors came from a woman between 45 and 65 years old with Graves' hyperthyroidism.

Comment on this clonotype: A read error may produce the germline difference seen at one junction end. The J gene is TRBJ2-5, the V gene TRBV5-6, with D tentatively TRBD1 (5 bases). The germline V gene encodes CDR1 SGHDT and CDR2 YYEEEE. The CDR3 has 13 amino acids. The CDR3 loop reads CASKGTGHPVANF. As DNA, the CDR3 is TGTGCCAGCAAGGGCACAGGTCACCCCGTCGCGAACTTC.

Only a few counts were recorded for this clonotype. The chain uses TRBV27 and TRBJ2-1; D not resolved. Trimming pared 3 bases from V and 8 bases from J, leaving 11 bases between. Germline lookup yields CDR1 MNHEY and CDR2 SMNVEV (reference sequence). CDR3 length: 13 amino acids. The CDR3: CASSFRARDEQFF. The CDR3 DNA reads TGTGCCAGCAGTTTCCGGGCCCGGGATGAGCAGTTCTTC.

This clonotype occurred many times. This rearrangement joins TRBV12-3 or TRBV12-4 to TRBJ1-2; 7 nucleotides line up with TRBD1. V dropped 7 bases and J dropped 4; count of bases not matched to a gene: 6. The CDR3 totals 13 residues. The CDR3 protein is CASKKNRGYGYTF. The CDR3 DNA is TGTGCCAGCAAAAAAAACAGGGGCTATGGCTACACCTTC.

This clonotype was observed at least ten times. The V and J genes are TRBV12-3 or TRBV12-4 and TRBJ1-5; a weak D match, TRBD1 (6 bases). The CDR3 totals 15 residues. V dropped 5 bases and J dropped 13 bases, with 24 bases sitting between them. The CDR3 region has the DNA TGTGCCAGCAGTCTCCGACAAGTGTCCGGGGGGGCACAGCATTTT. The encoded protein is CASSLRQVSGGAQHF.

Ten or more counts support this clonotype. The CDR3 sequence is CSAELGGSPLHF. DNA for the CDR3: TGCAGTGCGGAGTTGGGGGGATCACCCCTCCACTTT. The rearrangement links TRBV20-1 to TRBJ1-6, with D tentatively TRBD1 (5 bases). V shed 6 bases and J shed 10 bases, with 13 bases lying between them. The germline V gene encodes CDR1 DFQATT and CDR2 SNEGSKA (reference sequence). The CDR3 consists of 12 residues.

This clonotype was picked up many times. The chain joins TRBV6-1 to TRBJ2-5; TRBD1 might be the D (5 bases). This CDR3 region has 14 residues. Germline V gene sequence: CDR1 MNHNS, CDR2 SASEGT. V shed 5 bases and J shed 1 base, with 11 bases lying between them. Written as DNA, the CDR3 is TGTGCCAGCAGTCAGGGTCGTATCCAAGAGACCCAGTACTTC. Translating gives CASSQGRIQETQYF.

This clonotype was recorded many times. This CDR3 is CACQPTSAGGAQYF. CDR3 DNA: TGTGCCTGCCAACCCACCAGCGCCGGAGGGGCGCAGTATTTT. The chain employs TRBV30 and TRBJ2-3; possible D gene TRBD2, 6 bases. The germline gives CDR1 GTSNPN, CDR2 SVGIG (reference sequence). Trimming removed 6 bases from V and 10 bases from J, with 23 bases in between. The CDR3 covers 14 residues.